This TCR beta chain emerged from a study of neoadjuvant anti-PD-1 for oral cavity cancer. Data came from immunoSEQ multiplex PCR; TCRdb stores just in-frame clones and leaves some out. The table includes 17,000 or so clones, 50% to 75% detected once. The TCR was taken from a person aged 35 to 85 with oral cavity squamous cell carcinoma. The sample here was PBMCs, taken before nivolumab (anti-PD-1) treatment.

As DNA, the CDR3 is TGTGCCATCCGAGAAAGGGAGTCGCACACTGAAGCTTTCTTT. Translation: CAIRERESHTEAFF. V is TRBV6-5 and J is TRBJ1-1; D not resolved. Trimming stripped 10 bases from V and 3 bases from J, with 18 bases between. The CDR3 is 14 amino acids. Germline V gives CDR1 MNHEY, CDR2 SVGAGI.